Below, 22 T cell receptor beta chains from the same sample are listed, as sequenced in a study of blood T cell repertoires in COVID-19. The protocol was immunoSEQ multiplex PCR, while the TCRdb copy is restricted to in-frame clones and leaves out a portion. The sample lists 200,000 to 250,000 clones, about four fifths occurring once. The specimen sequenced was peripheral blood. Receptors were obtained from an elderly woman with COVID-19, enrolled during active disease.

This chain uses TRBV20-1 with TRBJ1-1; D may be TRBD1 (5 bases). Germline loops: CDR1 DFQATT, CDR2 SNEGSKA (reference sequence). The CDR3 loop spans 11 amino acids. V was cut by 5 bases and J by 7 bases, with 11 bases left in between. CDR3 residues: CSAPRGDEAFF. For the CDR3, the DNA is TGCAGTGCTCCCCGGGGGGATGAAGCTTTCTTT.

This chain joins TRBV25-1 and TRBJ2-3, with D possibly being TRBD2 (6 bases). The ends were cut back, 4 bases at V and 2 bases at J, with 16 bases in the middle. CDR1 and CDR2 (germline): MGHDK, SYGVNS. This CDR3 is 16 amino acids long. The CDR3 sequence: CASSATGTGDTDTQYF. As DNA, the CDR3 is TGTGCCAGCAGTGCCACCGGGACGGGAGACACAGATACGCAGTATTTT.

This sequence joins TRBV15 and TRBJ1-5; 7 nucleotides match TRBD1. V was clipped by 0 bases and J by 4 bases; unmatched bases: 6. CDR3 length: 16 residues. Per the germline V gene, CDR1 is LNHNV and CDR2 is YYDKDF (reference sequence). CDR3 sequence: CATSRELGQRNQPQHF. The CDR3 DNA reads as TGTGCCACCAGCAGAGAGCTGGGACAGAGAAATCAGCCCCAGCATTTT.

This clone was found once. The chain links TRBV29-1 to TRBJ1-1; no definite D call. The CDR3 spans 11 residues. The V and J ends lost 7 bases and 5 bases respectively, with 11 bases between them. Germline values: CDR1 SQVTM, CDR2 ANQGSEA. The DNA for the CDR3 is TGCAGCGCCGGCCCGTCGACTGAAGCTTTCTTT. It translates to CSAGPSTEAFF. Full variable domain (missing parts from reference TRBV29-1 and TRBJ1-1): SAVISQKPSRDICQRGTSLTIQCQVDSQVTMMFWYRQQPGQSLTLIATANQGSEATYESGFVIDKFPISRPNLTFSTLTVSNMSPEDSSIYLCSAGPSTEAFFGQGTRLTVV.

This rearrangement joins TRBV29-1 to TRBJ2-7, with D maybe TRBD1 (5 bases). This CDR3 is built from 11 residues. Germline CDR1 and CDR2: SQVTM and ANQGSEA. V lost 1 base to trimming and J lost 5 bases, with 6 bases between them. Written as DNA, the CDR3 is TGCAGCGTTGAAGGCAGGGACGAGCAGTACTTC. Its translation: CSVEGRDEQYF.

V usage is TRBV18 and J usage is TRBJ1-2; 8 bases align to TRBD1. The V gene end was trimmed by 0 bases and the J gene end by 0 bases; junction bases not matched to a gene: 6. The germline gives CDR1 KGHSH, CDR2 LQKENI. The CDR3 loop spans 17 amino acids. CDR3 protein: CASSPPSGGQANYGYTF. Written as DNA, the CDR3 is TGTGCCAGCTCACCACCGTCAGGGGGCCAAGCTAACTATGGCTACACCTTC.

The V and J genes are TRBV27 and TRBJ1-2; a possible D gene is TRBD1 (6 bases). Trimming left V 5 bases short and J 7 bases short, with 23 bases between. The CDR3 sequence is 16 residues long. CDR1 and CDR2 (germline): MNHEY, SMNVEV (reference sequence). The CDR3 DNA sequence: TGTGCCAGCAGTAACGATCCCCGGGACATCCGGGCTGGCTACACCTTC. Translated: CASSNDPRDIRAGYTF.

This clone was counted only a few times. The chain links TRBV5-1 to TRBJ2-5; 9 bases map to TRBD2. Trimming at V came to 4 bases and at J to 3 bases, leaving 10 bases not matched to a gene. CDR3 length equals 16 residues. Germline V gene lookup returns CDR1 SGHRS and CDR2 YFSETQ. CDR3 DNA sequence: TGCGCCAGCAGCAACGCGGGGGGGCCGACGAAAGAGACCCAGTACTTC. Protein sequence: CASSNAGGPTKETQYF.

For the CDR3, the DNA is TGTGCCAGCATTGCGTGGGGGCGGTTAGGCGGGGAGCTGTTTTTT. Protein: CASIAWGRLGGELFF. The chain is built from TRBV27 and TRBJ2-2, with D perhaps TRBD1 (6 bases). Trimming pared 7 bases from V and 7 bases from J, leaving 19 bases between. The CDR3 totals 15 residues. Germline CDR1 and CDR2: MNHEY and SMNVEV (reference sequence).

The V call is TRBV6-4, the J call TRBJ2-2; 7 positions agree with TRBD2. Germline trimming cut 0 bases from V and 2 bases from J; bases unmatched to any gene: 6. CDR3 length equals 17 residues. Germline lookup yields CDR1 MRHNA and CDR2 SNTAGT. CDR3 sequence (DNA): TGTGCCAGCAGTGACTCGGGGGACTACCCAAACACCGGGGAGCTGTTTTTT. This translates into CASSDSGDYPNTGELFF.

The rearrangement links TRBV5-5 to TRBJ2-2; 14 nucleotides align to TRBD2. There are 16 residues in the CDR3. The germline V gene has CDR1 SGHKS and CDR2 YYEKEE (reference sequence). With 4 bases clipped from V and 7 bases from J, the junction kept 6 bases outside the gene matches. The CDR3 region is CASSGGLAGVIGELFF. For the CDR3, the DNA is TGTGCCAGCAGCGGGGGACTAGCGGGAGTTATCGGGGAGCTGTTTTTT.

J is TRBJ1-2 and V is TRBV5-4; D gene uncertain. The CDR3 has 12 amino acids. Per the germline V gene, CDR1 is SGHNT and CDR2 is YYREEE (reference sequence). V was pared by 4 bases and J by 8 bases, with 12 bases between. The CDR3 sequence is CASSRSGRGYTF. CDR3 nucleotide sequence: TGTGCCAGCAGCAGATCCGGGAGGGGCTACACCTTC.

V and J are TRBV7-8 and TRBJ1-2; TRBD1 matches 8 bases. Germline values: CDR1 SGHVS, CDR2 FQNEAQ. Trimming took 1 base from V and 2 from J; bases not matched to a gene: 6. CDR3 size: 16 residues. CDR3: CASSLGGQGLNYGYTF. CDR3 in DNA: TGTGCCAGCAGCTTAGGCGGACAGGGCCTCAACTATGGCTACACCTTC. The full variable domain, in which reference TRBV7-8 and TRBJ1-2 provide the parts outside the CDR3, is GAGVSQSPRYKVAKRGQDVALRCDPISGHVSLFWYQQALGQGPEFLTYFQNEAQLDKSGLPSDRFFAERPEGSVSTLKIQRTQQEDSAVYLCASSLGGQGLNYGYTFGSGTRLTVV.

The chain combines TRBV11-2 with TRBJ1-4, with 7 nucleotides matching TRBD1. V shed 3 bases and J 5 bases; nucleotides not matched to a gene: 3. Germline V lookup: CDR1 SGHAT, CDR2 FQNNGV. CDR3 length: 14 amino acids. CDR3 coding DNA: TGTGCCAGCAGCTTGGGACAGCACAATGAAAAACTGTTTTTT. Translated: CASSLGQHNEKLFF.

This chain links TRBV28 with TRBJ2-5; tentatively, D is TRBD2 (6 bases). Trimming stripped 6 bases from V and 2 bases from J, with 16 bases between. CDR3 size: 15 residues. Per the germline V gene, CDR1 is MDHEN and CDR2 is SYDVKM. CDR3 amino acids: CASSPAGSLQETQYF. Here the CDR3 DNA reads TGTGCCAGCAGCCCCGCGGGAAGTCTTCAAGAGACCCAGTACTTC.

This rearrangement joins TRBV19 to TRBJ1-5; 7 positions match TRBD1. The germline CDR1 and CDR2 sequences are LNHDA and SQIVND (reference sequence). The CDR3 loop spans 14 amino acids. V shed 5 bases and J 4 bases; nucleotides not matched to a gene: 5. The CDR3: CASSVRDSNQPQHF. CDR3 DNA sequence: TGTGCCAGTAGTGTCCGGGACAGTAATCAGCCCCAGCATTTT.

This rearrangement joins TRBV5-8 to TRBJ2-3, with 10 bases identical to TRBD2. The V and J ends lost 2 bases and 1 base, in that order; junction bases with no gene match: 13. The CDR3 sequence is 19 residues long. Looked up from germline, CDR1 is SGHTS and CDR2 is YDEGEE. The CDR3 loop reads CASSFISSGSKEGTDTQYF. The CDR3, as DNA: TGTGCCAGCAGCTTCATCTCTAGCGGGAGTAAGGAAGGCACAGATACGCAGTATTTT.

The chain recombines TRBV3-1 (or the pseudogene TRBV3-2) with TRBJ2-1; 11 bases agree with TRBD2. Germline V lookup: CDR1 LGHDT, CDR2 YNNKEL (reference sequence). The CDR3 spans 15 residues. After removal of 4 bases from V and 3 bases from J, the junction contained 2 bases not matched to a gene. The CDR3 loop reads CASSLSGRGYNEQFF. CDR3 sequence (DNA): TGTGCCAGCAGCCTTAGCGGGAGGGGCTACAATGAGCAGTTCTTC.

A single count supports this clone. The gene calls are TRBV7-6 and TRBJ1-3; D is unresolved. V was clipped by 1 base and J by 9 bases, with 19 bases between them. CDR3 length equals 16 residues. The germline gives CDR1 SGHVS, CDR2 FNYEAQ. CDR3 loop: CASSLDLSGIGGTIYF. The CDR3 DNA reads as TGTGCCAGCAGCTTAGATCTGTCGGGGATAGGAGGCACCATATATTTT.

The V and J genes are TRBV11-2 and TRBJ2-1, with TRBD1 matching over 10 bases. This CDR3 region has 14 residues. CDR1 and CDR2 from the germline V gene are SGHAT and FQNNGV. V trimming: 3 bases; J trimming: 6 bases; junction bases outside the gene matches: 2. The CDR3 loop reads CASSFGTGVNEQFF. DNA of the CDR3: TGTGCCAGCAGCTTTGGGACAGGGGTCAATGAGCAGTTCTTC.

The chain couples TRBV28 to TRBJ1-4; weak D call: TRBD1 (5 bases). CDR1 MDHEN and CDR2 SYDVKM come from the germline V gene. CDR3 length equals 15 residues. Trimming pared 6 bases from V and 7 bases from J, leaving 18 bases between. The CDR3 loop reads CASSIQVFRLEKLFF. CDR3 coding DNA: TGTGCCAGCAGCATACAGGTTTTTCGCCTTGAAAAACTGTTTTTT.

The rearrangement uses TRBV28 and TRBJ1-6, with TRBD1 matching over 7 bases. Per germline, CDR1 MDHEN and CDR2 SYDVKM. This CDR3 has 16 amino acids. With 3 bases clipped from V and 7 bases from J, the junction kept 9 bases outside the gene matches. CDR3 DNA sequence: TGTGCCAGCAGTTTCCGAGACAGGGCACGAAATTCACCCCTCCACTTT. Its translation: CASSFRDRARNSPLHF.